This TCR beta chain appears in the sequencing data of a study of vaccination and CD4 T cells after COVID-19. Study summary: Overlapping spike peptides from SARS-CoV-2, HCoV-NL63, HCoV-OC43 and HCoV-229E served to stimulate the cells.

Broader study findings: Relatively few convalescent patients were studied, without early post-infection timepoints.

Of note for this clonotype: Its target is not known.

CDR1 LGHNA and CDR2 YSLEER come from the germline V gene. This CDR3 comprises 15 residues. V was clipped by 0 bases and J by 4 bases, with 13 bases between them. Sample treatment: approximately nine-day PBMC culture with coronavirus spike peptide pools or control peptides (ViraFEST assay). CD4+ T cells of the unexposed donor were collected before the COVID-19 pandemic (2011-2018). Sequencing of cultured CD4+ T cell DNA used the Oncomine TCR Beta short-read assay. In this case, cultured CD4+ T cells provided the extracted genomic DNA. MiXCR, run by TCRdb on the PCR reads, gives a single entry per CDR3 protein. The table has 9,500 to 12,000 distinct CDR3 sequences, 30% to 45% seen once; the top ten hold 15% to 20%.

The receptor was derived from a human donor in good health. Sequencing input: CD4+ T cells from blood, cultured in vitro. The chain joins TRBV4-3 to TRBJ2-7, with a possible D match to TRBD1 (6 bases). CDR3 nucleotides: TGCGCCAGCAGCCAAGAGGGCAGGGGCGGGTACGAGCAGTACTTC. Its translation is CASSQEGRGGYEQYF.